Following are 6 T cell receptor beta chains from one sample sequenced in a study of T-cell reconstitution after alpha-beta-depleted transplantation in children. Study conclusions and caveats: Two months or so post-transplant, alpha-beta T cells reportedly derived from several hundred expanded graft clones.

The antigens these receptors bind are not known. Using unique molecular identifiers, the investigators prepared the TCRbeta library. Using its own MiXCR run on the PCR reads, TCRdb lists one record per CDR3 protein. Of about 32,000 distinct CDR3 sequences listed, around 6% were seen once; the top ten hold approximately 30%. The specimen was peripheral blood, collected 60 days after TCRalphabeta/CD19-depleted stem cell transplant. The origin of the receptors is a child younger than two who had a stem cell transplant for acute myeloid leukemia, so the T cells may come from the graft donor.

The table lists this clonotype with many counts. The J gene is TRBJ1-3, the V gene TRBV9, with D uncertain. Trimming removed 5 bases from V and 0 bases from J, with 9 bases in between. The CDR3 covers 14 residues. Germline lookup yields CDR1 SGDLS and CDR2 YYNGEE. The CDR3 sequence is CASRDGFSGNTIYF. The CDR3 DNA sequence: TGTGCCAGCAGAGACGGGTTCTCTGGAAACACCATATATTTT.

In this sample, this clonotype turned up many times. The chain employs TRBV27 and TRBJ2-7, with D unclear. The CDR3 spans 12 residues. V was shortened by 10 bases and J by 0 bases, with 10 bases between the two germline ends. Germline V gene lookup returns CDR1 MNHEY and CDR2 SMNVEV (reference sequence). The CDR3 loop is CATTGSSYEQYF. CDR3 nucleotides: TGTGCCACCACGGGCTCCTCCTACGAGCAGTACTTC.

This clonotype was seen at least ten times. The chain carries TRBV10-3 and TRBJ1-1; D uncertain. The CDR3 spans 12 residues. V was pared by 0 bases and J by 5 bases, with 4 bases between. CDR1 and CDR2 from the germline V gene are ENHRY and SYGVKD. CDR3: CAISESRTEAFF. The CDR3 nucleotides read TGTGCCATCAGTGAGTCAAGAACTGAAGCTTTCTTT.

This clonotype showed up many times. The chain joins TRBV20-1 to TRBJ2-1; perhaps TRBD2 as D (6 bases). Between the trimmed V and J ends, which lost 5 bases and 2 bases, there was a span of 19 bases. This CDR3 has 16 amino acids. Looked up from germline, CDR1 is DFQATT and CDR2 is SNEGSKA (reference sequence). CDR3 sequence: CSALWRRGTPYNEQFF. CDR3 nucleotides: TGCAGTGCTCTCTGGCGGCGGGGAACCCCCTACAATGAGCAGTTCTTC.

At least ten counts were recorded for this clonotype. V is TRBV27 and J is TRBJ2-7; 7 bases are shared with TRBD1. This CDR3 has 13 amino acids. Trimming took 4 bases from V and 5 from J; bases not matched to a gene: 5. Germline CDR1 MNHEY, CDR2 SMNVEV (reference sequence). This chain's CDR3 is CASSSTGNHEQYF. DNA of the CDR3: TGTGCCAGCAGTTCGACAGGGAACCACGAGCAGTACTTC.

Many counts were recorded for this clonotype. The chain couples TRBV29-1 to TRBJ2-1, with no clear D. V shed 0 bases and J shed 10 bases, with 13 bases lying between them. The CDR3 consists of 13 residues. Germline CDR1 is SQVTM and CDR2 is ANQGSEA. This chain's CDR3 is CSVEDAAVGEQFF. The DNA of the CDR3 is TGCAGCGTTGAAGATGCGGCAGTGGGGGAGCAGTTCTTC.